Shown below are 31 T cell receptor beta chains from a single sample sequenced in a study of blood T cell repertoires in COVID-19. Method: immunoSEQ multiplex PCR; TCRdb's copy keeps in-frame clones and lacks some. The sample includes some 250,000 clones, roughly nine tenths of them seen just once. Sequenced material: peripheral blood. The receptors originated from a man in his 60s with acute or convalescent COVID-19.

This chain links TRBV6-5 with TRBJ2-5; weak D call: TRBD1 (5 bases). CDR1 is MNHEY, CDR2 SVGAGI, per germline. V was clipped by 7 bases and J by 2 bases, with 11 bases between them. This CDR3 is built from 13 residues. CDR3 DNA sequence: TGTGCCAGCACGAGACAGCCACAAGAGACCCAGTACTTC. This codes for CASTRQPQETQYF.

J is TRBJ2-7 and V is TRBV19; 8 positions agree with TRBD1. There are 19 residues in the CDR3. Trimming at V came to 5 bases and at J to 6 bases, leaving 24 bases not matched to a gene. CDR1 LNHDA and CDR2 SQIVND come from the germline V gene (reference sequence). Written as DNA, the CDR3 is TGTGCCAGTAGTTTATCGGGACAGGCCCCTTCCCGAGGCGTGCTCGAGCAGTACTTC. Amino acids: CASSLSGQAPSRGVLEQYF.

The V gene is TRBV24-1, the J gene TRBJ2-2, with 8 nucleotides matching TRBD1. There are 15 residues in the CDR3. CDR1 is KGHDR and CDR2 is SFDVKD in the germline V gene. Trimming cost V 3 bases and J 8 bases; bases outside gene matches: 7. The CDR3 is CATSDRTGRLGELFF. DNA of the CDR3: TGTGCCACCAGTGATAGGACAGGGAGGTTGGGGGAGCTGTTTTTT.

J is TRBJ2-3 and V is TRBV7-2, with TRBD1 matching 9 bases. Germline lookup yields CDR1 SGHTA and CDR2 FQGNSA. This CDR3 region has 15 residues. V shed 5 bases, J shed 4 bases, and the junction held 7 bases outside the gene matches. The DNA of the CDR3 is TGTGCCAGCAGCACCGACAGGGGGGTTGCAGATACGCAGTATTTT. This codes for CASSTDRGVADTQYF.

The chain uses TRBV7-2 and TRBJ1-3; D remains unclear. Germline V gives CDR1 SGHTA, CDR2 FQGNSA. V was clipped by 5 bases and J by 0 bases, with 8 bases between them. CDR3 size: 14 residues. The CDR3 reads CASSPVVSGNTIYF. The CDR3 coding sequence is TGTGCCAGCAGCCCGGTAGTCTCTGGAAACACCATATATTTT.

V is TRBV6-5 and J is TRBJ2-7, with D perhaps TRBD1 (6 bases). Germline V gene lookup returns CDR1 MNHEY and CDR2 SVGAGI. This CDR3 has 13 residues. Deletions cut 5 bases from V and 3 bases from J, with 11 bases between. The CDR3 spells CASSRDINYEQYF. CDR3 coding DNA: TGTGCCAGCAGTCGGGACATAAACTACGAGCAGTACTTC.

The V call is TRBV7-9, the J call TRBJ1-2; D unclear. There are 11 residues in the CDR3. CDR1 SEHNR and CDR2 FQNEAQ come from the germline V gene (reference sequence). Trimming removed 5 bases from V and 2 bases from J, with 3 bases in between. CDR3 protein: CASSLNYGYTF. The CDR3 region has the DNA TGTGCCAGCAGCCTAAACTATGGCTACACCTTC.

This clone was counted only a few times. The chain recombines TRBV15 with TRBJ2-7; D is perhaps TRBD2 (5 bases). CDR1 is LNHNV and CDR2 is YYDKDF in the germline V gene (reference sequence). V lost 1 base to trimming and J lost 0 bases, with 13 bases between them. This CDR3 has 16 amino acids. As DNA, the CDR3 is TGTGCCACCAGCAGAGGATTCGGGGAAAGCTCCTACGAGCAGTACTTC. Translated, it gives CATSRGFGESSYEQYF.

The chain uses TRBV18 and TRBJ2-1; perhaps TRBD1 as D (5 bases). V shed 2 bases and J shed 6 bases, with 17 bases lying between them. There are 16 residues in the CDR3. Germline CDR1 reads KGHSH; CDR2 reads LQKENI. The CDR3 loop is CASSPAPGISGNEQFF. CDR3 DNA: TGTGCCAGCTCACCAGCCCCAGGGATTTCAGGCAATGAGCAGTTCTTC. Full variable domain (outside the CDR3, taken from reference TRBV18 and TRBJ2-1): NAGVMQNPRHLVRRRGQEARLRCSPMKGHSHVYWYRQLPEEGLKFMVYLQKENIIDESGMPKERFSAEFPKEGPSILRIQQVVRGDSAAYFCASSPAPGISGNEQFFGPGTRLTVL.

V is TRBV30 and J is TRBJ2-7, with 9 bases that match TRBD1. CDR3 size: 13 residues. J was trimmed by 6 bases and V by 6 bases; bases with no gene match: 9. CDR1 is GTSNPN and CDR2 is SVGIG in the germline V gene (reference sequence). The CDR3 protein is CACHRQGVGEQYF. The CDR3, as DNA: TGTGCCTGCCACAGACAGGGGGTAGGCGAGCAGTACTTC.

This clone is a singleton in its sample. The rearrangement joins TRBV12-3 or TRBV12-4 to TRBJ1-1; 7 bases line up with TRBD1. CDR3 length: 13 residues. The V gene end was trimmed by 6 bases and the J gene end by 5 bases; junction bases not matched to a gene: 6. The CDR3 coding sequence is TGTGCCAGCAGCACAGGGGTGGAGACTGAAGCTTTCTTT. As protein: CASSTGVETEAFF.

The chain employs TRBV28 and TRBJ2-1; 7 bases agree with TRBD2. Germline V gene lookup returns CDR1 MDHEN and CDR2 SYDVKM. The CDR3 covers 16 residues. V lost 6 bases to trimming and J lost 0 bases; unmatched junction nucleotides: 8. The CDR3 loop reads CASSISGAHSYNEQFF. CDR3 nucleotides: TGTGCCAGCAGCATAAGCGGGGCGCACTCCTACAATGAGCAGTTCTTC.

This clone was seen once. J is TRBJ1-6 and V is TRBV6-1, with a possible D match to TRBD1 (5 bases). Germline V gene lookup returns CDR1 MNHNS and CDR2 SASEGT. The CDR3 sequence is 18 residues long. V gave up 0 bases and J gave up 10 bases, with 22 bases separating them. The CDR3: CASSEASALDPRGSPLHF. The DNA for the CDR3 is TGTGCCAGCAGTGAAGCTTCAGCATTAGATCCCCGGGGGTCACCCCTCCACTTT.

The chain employs TRBV5-4 and TRBJ2-1, with 8 bases lining up with TRBD1. V trimming: 4 bases; J trimming: 5 bases; junction bases outside the gene matches: 2. Germline V gene data show CDR1 as SGHNT and CDR2 as YYREEE (reference sequence). This CDR3 spans 13 amino acids. The CDR3 loop is CASSLDRDNEQFF. Here the CDR3 DNA reads TGTGCCAGCAGCCTGGACAGGGACAATGAGCAGTTCTTC.

This clone has a single count. The chain recombines TRBV7-2 with TRBJ2-7, with D perhaps TRBD2 (6 bases). This CDR3 has 16 residues. Germline V lookup: CDR1 SGHTA, CDR2 FQGNSA. V lost 5 bases to trimming and J lost 0 bases, with 17 bases between them. CDR3 bases: TGTGCCAGCAGCAAACGCGGAGGGGAGTACTCCTACGAGCAGTACTTC. Amino acids: CASSKRGGEYSYEQYF.

The chain employs TRBV18 and TRBJ1-5; 11 bases align to TRBD1. CDR1 and CDR2 (germline): KGHSH, LQKENI. Unmatched junction bases numbered 10, after V lost 4 bases and J lost 2 bases. CDR3 length equals 18 residues. CDR3 sequence (DNA): TGTGCCAGCTCACTAACCGGGACAGGGGGTTCGGGCAATCAGCCCCAGCATTTT. It codes for CASSLTGTGGSGNQPQHF.

The chain combines TRBV7-8 with TRBJ1-2, with 7 bases identical to TRBD1. This CDR3 region has 14 residues. J gave up 5 bases and V 5 bases, and 8 bases lay outside the gene matches. Germline-derived CDR1 and CDR2 are SGHVS and FQNEAQ. The CDR3 protein is CASSTTGTEYGYTF. CDR3 coding DNA: TGTGCCAGCAGCACCACCGGGACAGAGTATGGCTACACCTTC.

This clone is a singleton in its sample. The chain carries TRBV9 and TRBJ2-1, with 11 bases lining up with TRBD2. The CDR3 runs to 16 residues. From germline, CDR1 is SGDLS and CDR2 YYNGEE. The ends lost 0 bases at V and 6 bases at J; junction bases unmatched: 5. For the CDR3, the DNA is TGTGCCAGCAGCGTAGAGGGGACTAGCGGAGTCAATGAGCAGTTCTTC. Translating it yields CASSVEGTSGVNEQFF.

The chain has TRBV23-1 and TRBJ2-7; the match to TRBD2 covers 7 bases. TRBV23-1 is filed as an ORF, its function uncertain. This CDR3 region has 13 residues. J lost 4 bases, V lost 4 bases, and 4 bases had no gene match. CDR3 region: CASSPTGRYEQYF. CDR3 coding DNA: TGCGCCAGCAGTCCCACCGGGAGGTACGAGCAGTACTTC.

The chain uses TRBV6-5 and TRBJ1-4; no clear D gene. Deletions cut 2 bases from V and 5 bases from J, with 9 bases between. The length of the CDR3 is 14 residues. In germline, CDR1 is MNHEY, CDR2 SVGAGI. CDR3 DNA: TGTGCCAGCAGTTACGAGGGAGGGAATGAAAAACTGTTTTTT. This sequence encodes CASSYEGGNEKLFF.

The chain uses TRBV2 and TRBJ2-1, with 12 bases lining up with TRBD2. V dropped 4 bases and J dropped 7; count of bases not matched to a gene: 8. Looked up from germline, CDR1 is SNHLY and CDR2 is FYNNEI. The length of the CDR3 is 16 residues. CDR3 nucleotide sequence: TGTGCCAGCAGTGCGAGACTAGCGGGAGCTGCGAATGAGCAGTTCTTC. Its protein is CASSARLAGAANEQFF.

The chain carries TRBV7-2 and TRBJ2-1, with 9 bases identical to TRBD2. The CDR3 consists of 16 residues. The germline gives CDR1 SGHTA, CDR2 FQGNSA. J lost 2 bases, V lost 5 bases, and 7 bases had no gene match. As DNA, the CDR3 is TGTGCCAGCAGCCCCCGACTAGCGGATGCCTACAATGAGCAGTTCTTC. Its protein product is CASSPRLADAYNEQFF.

V is TRBV19 and J is TRBJ1-5, with 8 bases identical to TRBD1. J gave up 1 base and V 6 bases, and 14 bases lay outside the gene matches. Germline loops: CDR1 LNHDA, CDR2 SQIVND (reference sequence). This CDR3 spans 18 amino acids. CDR3 amino acids: CASRPPGQGRGSNQPQHF. The CDR3 nucleotides read TGTGCCAGTAGACCTCCTGGACAGGGTAGGGGGAGCAATCAGCCCCAGCATTTT.

The chain recombines TRBV11-2 with TRBJ2-7; D not certain. Trimming took off 0 bases at V and 1 base at J, with 10 bases between the two ends. The CDR3 loop spans 15 amino acids. The germline CDR1 and CDR2 sequences are SGHAT and FQNNGV. The CDR3 DNA reads as TGTGCCAGCAGCTTAGATACCGCAGGATCCTACGAGCAGTACTTC. It is translated as CASSLDTAGSYEQYF. Together with reference TRBV11-2 and TRBJ2-7, the CDR3 gives the full variable domain: EAGVAQSPRYKIIEKRQSVAFWCNPISGHATLYWYQQILGQGPKLLIQFQNNGVVDDSQLPKDRFSAERLKGVDSTLKIQPAKLEDSAVYLCASSLDTAGSYEQYFGPGTRLTVT.

V gene TRBV27 combines with J gene TRBJ2-5, with 7 nucleotides matching TRBD2. CDR3 length: 15 residues. The V gene end was trimmed by 0 bases and the J gene end by 3 bases; junction bases not matched to a gene: 4. Germline V gives CDR1 MNHEY, CDR2 SMNVEV (reference sequence). This chain's CDR3 is CASSLSGLAEETQYF. The CDR3 DNA reads TGTGCCAGCAGTTTATCGGGTCTAGCGGAAGAGACCCAGTACTTC.

The chain couples TRBV6-2 or TRBV6-3 to TRBJ2-7; 7 nucleotides line up with TRBD1. This CDR3 is 15 amino acids long. V lost 4 bases to trimming and J lost 2 bases; unmatched junction nucleotides: 8. Germline V lookup: CDR1 MNHEY, CDR2 SVGEGT. CDR3 in DNA: TGTGCCAGCAGTTCCTTCCGACAGGGTACCTACGAGCAGTACTTC. Translation: CASSSFRQGTYEQYF.

The chain is built from TRBV11-1 and TRBJ2-1; 8 nucleotides match TRBD2. With 8 bases clipped from V and 9 bases from J, the junction kept 18 bases outside the gene matches. This CDR3 spans 16 amino acids. Germline V gene lookup returns CDR1 SGHAT and CDR2 FQDESV (reference sequence). The CDR3 is CASLGSGNPRLGEQFF. The CDR3 region has the DNA TGTGCCAGCTTGGGTAGCGGGAACCCGCGTCTGGGTGAGCAGTTCTTC.

The chain has TRBV11-2 and TRBJ2-1; 7 bases line up with TRBD2. V was pared by 4 bases and J by 0 bases, with 9 bases of the junction left unmatched. The CDR3 spans 17 residues. Germline loops: CDR1 SGHAT, CDR2 FQNNGV. The CDR3 nucleotides read TGTGCCAGCAGCTCCTTTAAGCGGGGCAGCTCCTACAATGAGCAGTTCTTC. This translates into CASSSFKRGSSYNEQFF.

V usage is TRBV3-1 (or the pseudogene TRBV3-2) and J usage is TRBJ2-5; a possible D gene is TRBD1 (5 bases). This CDR3 spans 14 amino acids. The germline gives CDR1 LGHDT, CDR2 YNNKEL (reference sequence). Trimming stripped 5 bases from V and 4 bases from J, with 14 bases between. The CDR3 region has the DNA TGTGCCAGCAGCACCGTCACAGGCGTAGAGACCCAGTACTTC. Its protein product is CASSTVTGVETQYF.

The rearrangement joins TRBV6-5 to TRBJ1-2, with TRBD1 matching over 8 bases. After removal of 4 bases from V and 4 bases from J, the junction contained 5 bases not matched to a gene. Germline-derived CDR1 and CDR2 are MNHEY and SVGAGI. The CDR3 runs to 14 residues. This CDR3 is CASSFGQGGYGYTF. For the CDR3, the DNA is TGTGCCAGCAGTTTCGGACAGGGAGGCTATGGCTACACCTTC.

V usage is TRBV30 and J usage is TRBJ2-2; tentatively, D is TRBD2 (6 bases). Germline-derived CDR1 and CDR2 are GTSNPN and SVGIG (reference sequence). The V end lost 3 bases, the J end lost 1 base, and 9 bases lay between the germline ends. The CDR3 spans 14 residues. In DNA, the CDR3 is TGTGCCTGGAGGGGACTCATGAACACCGGGGAGCTGTTTTTT. It yields the protein CAWRGLMNTGELFF.